The clone carrying this T cell receptor (beta chain) was counted at least ten times. This sample is part of a study of HIV-infected patients and healthy controls. The germline V and J ends were trimmed by 4 bases and 6 bases, with 13 bases remaining between them. The CDR3 has 14 amino acids. Germline CDR1 and CDR2: SGHKS and YYEKEE (reference sequence). TCRdb used MiXCR to reprocess the 5' RACE reads, holding one entry per CDR3 protein. This repertoire shows around 58,000 distinct CDR3 sequences, roughly 21% found once; its top ten account for around 1.4%. Input material: CD4+ T cells from blood. The rearrangement joins TRBV5-5 to TRBJ1-4; D is ambiguous. The clonotype originates from a human donor in good health. The CDR3 reads CASSLRTEDEKLFF. In nucleotides, the CDR3 is TGTGCCAGCAGCCTAAGGACGGAAGATGAAAAACTGTTTTTT.